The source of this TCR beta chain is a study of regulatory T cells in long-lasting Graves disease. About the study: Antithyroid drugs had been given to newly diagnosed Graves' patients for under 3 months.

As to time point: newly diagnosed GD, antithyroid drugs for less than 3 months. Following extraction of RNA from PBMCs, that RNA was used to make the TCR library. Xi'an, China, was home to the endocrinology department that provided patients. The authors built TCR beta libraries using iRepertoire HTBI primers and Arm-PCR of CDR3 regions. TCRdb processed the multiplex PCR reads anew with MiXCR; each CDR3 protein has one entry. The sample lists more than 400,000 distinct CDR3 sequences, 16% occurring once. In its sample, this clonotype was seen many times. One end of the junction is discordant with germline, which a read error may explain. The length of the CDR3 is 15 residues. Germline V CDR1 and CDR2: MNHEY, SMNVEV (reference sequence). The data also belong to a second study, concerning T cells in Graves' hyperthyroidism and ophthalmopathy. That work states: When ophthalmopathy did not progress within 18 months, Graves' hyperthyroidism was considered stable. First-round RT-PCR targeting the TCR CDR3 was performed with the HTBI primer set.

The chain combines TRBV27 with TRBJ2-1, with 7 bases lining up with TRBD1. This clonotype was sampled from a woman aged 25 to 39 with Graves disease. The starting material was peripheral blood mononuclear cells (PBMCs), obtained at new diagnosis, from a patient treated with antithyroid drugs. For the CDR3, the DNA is TGTGCCAGTTGGCCCCAAGGGGGCTCCCACAATGAGCAGTTCTTC. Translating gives CASWPQGGSHNEQFF.